This passage covers 16 T cell receptor beta chains from one sample sequenced in a study of cytomegalovirus exposure and HLA in healthy donors (dated by TCRdb to between 2016 and 2019). Library preparation employed the immunoSEQ multiplex PCR assay. TCRdb took this table from immuneACCESS and kept in-frame rearrangements with V and J called. Such tables lack part of the clones; where checked against another copy, unresolved V genes explain under half of the gap, and the rest is unexplained. The sample table shows around 150,000 clones, and 75% to 90% are seen once. Jointly, the top ten make up 2% to 2.5% of the sample. The specimen was PBMCs. These TCRs come from a young woman in good health and CMV-seronegative.

The gene calls are TRBV5-1 and TRBJ2-7, with 11 bases aligning to TRBD1. The CDR3 length is 14 residues. Germline V gene lookup returns CDR1 SGHRS and CDR2 YFSETQ. Trimming took 4 bases from V and 3 from J; bases not matched to a gene: 3. CDR3 DNA: TGCGCCAGCAGCCACGGGACAGGGGGCTACGAGCAGTACTTC. Its translation is CASSHGTGGYEQYF.

J is TRBJ2-7 and V is TRBV5-8; tentative D call: TRBD1 (6 bases). Deletions cut 0 bases from V and 7 bases from J, with 8 bases between. This CDR3 contains 12 residues. CDR1 and CDR2 (germline): SGHTS, YDEGEE. CDR3 DNA: TGTGCCAGCAGCTTGGGGACAGTAGAGCAGTACTTC. Translated, it gives CASSLGTVEQYF.

The table lists this clone with a few counts. CDR3 coding DNA: TGTGCCAGCCGACTGACAGATAATGAAAAACTGTTTTTT. The encoded protein is CASRLTDNEKLFF. This rearrangement joins TRBV13 to TRBJ1-4, with D possibly matching TRBD1 (5 bases). CDR3 length equals 13 residues. CDR1 and CDR2 (germline): PRHDT, FYEKMQ (reference sequence). V lost 8 bases to trimming and J lost 4 bases, with 11 bases between them.

The chain combines TRBV7-6 with TRBJ1-3; 10 bases line up with TRBD1. This CDR3 spans 13 amino acids. The V and J ends lost 4 bases and 9 bases, in that order; junction bases with no gene match: 3. Germline V CDR1 and CDR2: SGHVS, FNYEAQ. The CDR3 loop is CASSWDRGGTIYF. As DNA, the CDR3 is TGTGCCAGCAGCTGGGACAGGGGAGGCACCATATATTTT. Full variable domain (outside the CDR3, taken from reference TRBV7-6 and TRBJ1-3): GAGVSQSPRYKVTKRGQDVALRCDPISGHVSLYWYRQALGQGPEFLTYFNYEAQQDKSGLPNDRFSAERPEGSISTLTIQRTEQRDSAMYRCASSWDRGGTIYFGEGSWLTVV.

The CDR3 nucleotides read TGTGCCAGTAGGGGACAGGGATGGTATGGCTACACCTTC. Its translation is CASRGQGWYGYTF. This chain uses TRBV19 with TRBJ1-2; the match to TRBD1 covers 9 bases. Germline V CDR1 and CDR2: LNHDA, SQIVND (reference sequence). J gave up 5 bases and V 6 bases, and 4 bases lay outside the gene matches. There are 13 residues in the CDR3.

The chain recombines TRBV19 with TRBJ2-7, with 7 bases fitting TRBD1. Germline CDR1 LNHDA, CDR2 SQIVND (reference sequence). The ends lost 5 bases at V and 6 bases at J; junction bases unmatched: 7. The CDR3 contains 13 residues. CDR3: CASSLDRLGEQYF. CDR3 sequence (DNA): TGTGCCAGTAGTTTGGACAGGCTCGGCGAGCAGTACTTC.

This CDR3 reads CASGSATYGYTF. The CDR3 DNA follows: TGTGCCAGTGGGAGCGCAACCTATGGCTACACCTTC. This chain uses TRBV19 with TRBJ1-2; D is unresolved. Germline-derived CDR1 and CDR2 are LNHDA and SQIVND (reference sequence). This CDR3 spans 12 amino acids. Trimming cost V 8 bases and J 4 bases, with 11 bases left between them.

The chain links TRBV23-1 to TRBJ2-5, with 8 bases identical to TRBD1. TRBV23-1 is classed as an ORF, of uncertain function. Trimming removed 7 bases from V and 5 bases from J; junction bases left unmatched: 6. The CDR3 is 13 amino acids. The CDR3 spells CASILQGGETQYF. The DNA for the CDR3 is TGCGCCAGCATATTACAGGGGGGCGAGACCCAGTACTTC.

The V and J genes are TRBV18 and TRBJ1-5, with TRBD1 as a possible D gene (5 bases). The ends were cut back, 2 bases at V and 9 bases at J, with 11 bases in the middle. The germline V gene has CDR1 KGHSH and CDR2 LQKENI. The CDR3 is made up of 13 amino acids. CDR3 DNA sequence: TGTGCCAGCTCACCAGGGGCAATCGGGCCCCAGCATTTT. Translation: CASSPGAIGPQHF.

The rearrangement joins TRBV30 to TRBJ1-1; D possibly corresponds to TRBD1 (6 bases). The CDR3 has 14 residues. Trimming left V 2 bases short and J 7 bases short, with 17 bases between. Germline CDR1 is GTSNPN and CDR2 is SVGIG (reference sequence). The CDR3 sequence: CAWSYGDTRGEAFF. The CDR3 DNA is TGTGCCTGGAGTTATGGGGACACCCGTGGTGAAGCTTTCTTT.

This clone was found a few times. V usage is TRBV28 and J usage is TRBJ1-2; TRBD1 agrees at 7 bases. The CDR3 runs 13 residues. Trimming took 4 bases from V and 14 from J; bases not matched to a gene: 13. Germline V gives CDR1 MDHEN, CDR2 SYDVKM. CDR3 protein: CASSSVKDPRGTF. The CDR3 nucleotides read TGTGCCAGCAGTTCAGTGAAAGACCCCAGGGGGACCTTC.

CDR3 bases: TGTGCCAGCCCGGGTAGGAATTCACCCCTCCACTTT. Translated: CASPGRNSPLHF. The chain carries TRBV21-1 and TRBJ1-6. TRBV21-1 is described as a pseudogene. The CDR3 has 12 amino acids.

The rearrangement uses TRBV5-6 and TRBJ2-1, with 7 positions matching TRBD1. Losses at the gene ends were 1 base for V and 9 bases for J; bases not matched to a gene: 13. CDR1 and CDR2 (germline): SGHDT, YYEEEE. The CDR3 has 16 residues. CDR3 nucleotides: TGTGCCAGCAGCTTGAGGGGGCCGGGATGGGTTGGTGAGCAGTTCTTC. Translation gives CASSLRGPGWVGEQFF.

V usage is TRBV19 and J usage is TRBJ1-5; 7 bases are shared with TRBD1. Unmatched junction bases numbered 10, after V lost 3 bases and J lost 5 bases. This CDR3 has 16 residues. Germline V lookup: CDR1 LNHDA, CDR2 SQIVND (reference sequence). In nucleotides, the CDR3 is TGTGCCAGTAGTATCTCTCCAGACAGGGTGGATCAGCCCCAGCATTTT. Protein: CASSISPDRVDQPQHF.

The chain uses TRBV27 and TRBJ1-1; possibly TRBD1 for D (5 bases). Germline V gene sequence: CDR1 MNHEY, CDR2 SMNVEV (reference sequence). The CDR3 has 14 residues. Trimming removed 2 bases from V and 4 bases from J, with 11 bases in between. The CDR3 bases are TGTGCCAGCAGTTTAGCGGGGAGGGGCACTGAAGCTTTCTTT. Residues: CASSLAGRGTEAFF.

V usage is TRBV5-1 and J usage is TRBJ2-3; D might be TRBD1 (5 bases). The CDR3 is 15 residues long. V gave up 1 base and J gave up 3 bases, with 12 bases separating them. Germline CDR1 and CDR2: SGHRS and YFSETQ. CDR3 sequence reads: CASSLSRVGTDTQYF. DNA for the CDR3: TGCGCCAGCAGCTTGTCCAGGGTTGGTACAGATACGCAGTATTTT.